The 25 T cell receptor beta chains listed next were all sequenced from one sample in a study of cytomegalovirus exposure and HLA in healthy donors. The PCR contained 60 Vbeta and 13 Jbeta primers. The protocol was immunoSEQ multiplex PCR, while the TCRdb copy is restricted to in-frame clones and leaves out a portion. The sample lists roughly 110,000 clones, over 55% occurring once. The specimen was PBMCs. Receptors were obtained from a man younger than 35 in good health and CMV-seropositive.

CDR3 protein: CASSLVGSEQYF. The CDR3 bases are TGCGCCAGCAGCTTGGTAGGGAGTGAGCAGTACTTC. This chain joins TRBV5-1 and TRBJ2-7, with D possibly being TRBD2 (5 bases). Germline assignment: CDR1 SGHRS and CDR2 YFSETQ. The CDR3 sequence is 12 residues long. V lost 0 bases to trimming and J lost 7 bases, with 8 bases between them.

This chain joins TRBV10-3 and TRBJ2-3; 12 bases line up with TRBD2. V was pared by 5 bases and J by 6 bases, with 6 bases of the junction left unmatched. In germline, CDR1 is ENHRY, CDR2 SYGVKD. The CDR3 spans 15 residues. As DNA, the CDR3 is TGTGCCATCAGTCCGGGACTAGCGGGTTCCGATACGCAGTATTTT. Translating gives CAISPGLAGSDTQYF.

This chain connects TRBV5-4 to TRBJ2-7; D remains unclear. Germline-derived CDR1 and CDR2 are SGHNT and YYREEE (reference sequence). This CDR3 has 16 amino acids. The ends were cut back, 0 bases at V and 2 bases at J, with 15 bases in the middle. The CDR3 loop reads CASSLARGLLTYEQYF. DNA for the CDR3: TGTGCCAGCAGCTTGGCCCGAGGTCTCTTGACCTACGAGCAGTACTTC.

This chain links TRBV20-1 with TRBJ1-2; no firm D call. The CDR3 is 10 amino acids. The germline V and J ends were trimmed by 6 bases and 8 bases, with 10 bases remaining between them. Per the germline V gene, CDR1 is DFQATT and CDR2 is SNEGSKA (reference sequence). CDR3 loop: CSATVRGYTF. In nucleotides, the CDR3 is TGCAGTGCCACGGTCAGGGGCTACACCTTC.

This clone was seen only a few times. The gene calls are TRBV27 and TRBJ2-1; TRBD1 matches at 8 bases. Germline CDR1 and CDR2: MNHEY and SMNVEV (reference sequence). V shed 7 bases and J 7 bases; nucleotides not matched to a gene: 12. The CDR3 runs to 15 residues. The CDR3 bases are TGTGCCAGCACCCCGGGGGACAGGCTAAGGAATGAGCAGTTCTTC. It specifies CASTPGDRLRNEQFF.

The rearrangement uses TRBV2 and TRBJ2-5; 9 bases fit TRBD1. V was clipped by 6 bases and J by 3 bases; unmatched bases: 8. CDR1 is SNHLY, CDR2 FYNNEI, per germline. The CDR3 consists of 15 residues. The chain's CDR3 is CASRARDRAKETQYF. The CDR3 coding sequence is TGTGCCAGCAGGGCTAGGGACAGGGCCAAAGAGACCCAGTACTTC.

The chain combines TRBV6-4 with TRBJ1-1, with TRBD1 identical over 9 bases. This CDR3 comprises 14 residues. V dropped 5 bases and J dropped 5; count of bases not matched to a gene: 6. Germline V lookup: CDR1 MRHNA, CDR2 SNTAGT. CDR3 residues: CASSYTGTGTEAFF. In DNA form, the CDR3 reads TGTGCCAGCAGTTACACCGGGACAGGGACTGAAGCTTTCTTT.

The CDR3 nucleotides read TGTGCCAGTAGTATTACGGCGGCGGGACCCGAAAAACTGTTTTTT. This encodes CASSITAAGPEKLFF. V gene TRBV19 combines with J gene TRBJ1-4, with a possible D match to TRBD1 (5 bases). The germline gives CDR1 LNHDA, CDR2 SQIVND (reference sequence). CDR3 length equals 15 residues. V lost 3 bases, J lost 8 bases, and 16 bases lay in between.

This clone is a singleton in its sample. This chain connects TRBV11-2 to TRBJ2-4; 8 bases agree with TRBD1. Looked up from germline, CDR1 is SGHAT and CDR2 is FQNNGV. The CDR3 spans 13 residues. Trimming removed 2 bases from V and 9 bases from J; junction bases left unmatched: 3. CDR3 residues: CASSLWQGAIQYF. DNA for the CDR3: TGTGCCAGCAGCTTATGGCAGGGGGCCATTCAGTACTTC.

V is TRBV6-6 and J is TRBJ2-7; 7 nucleotides align to TRBD1. The CDR3 runs to 13 residues. The V gene end was trimmed by 3 bases and the J gene end by 6 bases; junction bases not matched to a gene: 5. The germline V gene has CDR1 MNHNY and CDR2 SVGAGI (reference sequence). The CDR3 coding sequence is TGTGCCAGCAGTTATACAGGGGTAGGCGAGCAGTACGTC. This gives the protein CASSYTGVGEQYV.

This clone has more than one count but fewer than ten. The chain combines TRBV5-8 with TRBJ2-7; D possibly corresponds to TRBD2 (6 bases). The CDR3 length is 16 residues. Germline assignment: CDR1 SGHTS and CDR2 YDEGEE. Trimming took 4 bases from V and 0 from J, leaving 17 bases between them. The CDR3 nucleotides read TGTGCCAGCAGCCGGGGGAGAGCCGGACACTCCTACGAGCAGTACGTC. This encodes CASSRGRAGHSYEQYV.

The chain employs TRBV5-4 and TRBJ1-1, with 7 bases lining up with TRBD1. Germline V CDR1 and CDR2: SGHNT, YYREEE (reference sequence). V was clipped by 4 bases and J by 2 bases; unmatched bases: 11. The CDR3 covers 16 residues. This CDR3 reads CASSHPGTVLNTEAFF. CDR3 bases: TGTGCCAGCAGCCATCCCGGGACAGTCCTTAACACTGAAGCTTTCTTT.

The rearrangement uses TRBV27 and TRBJ2-3, with a tentative D call TRBD2 (5 bases). This CDR3 is 18 amino acids long. CDR1 MNHEY and CDR2 SMNVEV come from the germline V gene (reference sequence). The V end was cut by 7 bases, the J end by 4 bases, with 27 bases between. CDR3 loop: CASMKDSRTAGVADTQYF. CDR3 in DNA: TGTGCCAGCATGAAAGACTCCCGGACTGCTGGAGTCGCAGATACGCAGTATTTT.

The chain couples TRBV7-2 to TRBJ1-5; the match to TRBD1 covers 7 bases. The V segment lost 2 bases and the J segment 1 base; nucleotides outside the gene matches: 2. CDR3 length: 15 amino acids. Germline loops: CDR1 SGHTA, CDR2 FQGNSA. The CDR3 protein is CASSLTGVSNQPQHF. The DNA for the CDR3 is TGTGCCAGCAGCTTAACAGGGGTGAGCAATCAGCCCCAGCATTTT.

The V call is TRBV2, the J call TRBJ2-1; 9 nucleotides align to TRBD1. The ends lost 6 bases at V and 7 bases at J; junction bases unmatched: 4. The germline V gene encodes CDR1 SNHLY and CDR2 FYNNEI. The CDR3 contains 13 residues. The CDR3, as DNA: TGTGCCAGCAGATACAGGGGGCCAAATGAGCAGTTCTTC. It encodes CASRYRGPNEQFF.

The gene calls are TRBV9 and TRBJ2-5, with D unclear. Trimming shortened V by 4 bases and J by 1 base, and 14 bases separated the two germline ends. This CDR3 is 15 amino acids long. Per the germline V gene, CDR1 is SGDLS and CDR2 is YYNGEE. The CDR3 here is CASSPHPRIQETQYF. DNA of the CDR3: TGTGCCAGCAGCCCCCACCCCAGGATCCAAGAGACCCAGTACTTC.

This clone was seen just once. This chain uses TRBV6-6 with TRBJ2-7; 9 positions match TRBD1. With 0 bases clipped from V and 7 bases from J, the junction kept 7 bases outside the gene matches. The germline V gene encodes CDR1 MNHNY and CDR2 SVGAGI (reference sequence). The CDR3 totals 15 residues. The CDR3: CASSYSIGTGTEQYF. The CDR3 region has the DNA TGTGCCAGCAGTTACTCGATCGGGACAGGGACTGAGCAGTACTTC.

This chain uses TRBV4-1 with TRBJ2-5; 11 nucleotides agree with TRBD2. V shed 4 bases, J shed 5 bases, and the junction held 12 bases outside the gene matches. The germline V gene has CDR1 MGHRA and CDR2 YSYEKL. The CDR3 consists of 17 residues. CDR3 protein: CASSPTSGAMRSETQYF. The CDR3 DNA follows: TGCGCCAGCAGCCCGACTAGCGGGGCTATGCGTAGCGAGACCCAGTACTTC.

This clone appeared a single time. This chain uses TRBV29-1 with TRBJ2-3; D is unclear. There are 14 residues in the CDR3. CDR1 is SQVTM, CDR2 ANQGSEA, per germline. The CDR3 DNA reads TGCGGGTCCGATGGGCGCACTAGCACAGATACGCAGTATTTT. It specifies CGSDGRTSTDTQYF.

V usage is TRBV6-5 and J usage is TRBJ2-7; 7 bases align to TRBD1. In germline, CDR1 is MNHEY, CDR2 SVGAGI. J gave up 5 bases and V 2 bases, and 12 bases lay outside the gene matches. There are 16 residues in the CDR3. The DNA for the CDR3 is TGTGCCAGCAGTTACACCACCGGGACAGCTACCCACGAGCAGTACTTC. The encoded protein is CASSYTTGTATHEQYF.

V usage is TRBV5-4 and J usage is TRBJ2-7, with TRBD1 matching over 8 bases. Trimming removed 3 bases from V and 4 bases from J; junction bases left unmatched: 6. Per the germline V gene, CDR1 is SGHNT and CDR2 is YYREEE (reference sequence). There are 14 residues in the CDR3. The CDR3 reads CASSYQGAMYEQYF. As DNA, the CDR3 is TGTGCCAGCAGCTATCAGGGGGCCATGTACGAGCAGTACTTC.

The chain employs TRBV5-1 and TRBJ2-1; 12 nucleotides match TRBD2. The ends lost 3 bases at V and 0 bases at J; junction bases unmatched: 7. Per germline, CDR1 SGHRS and CDR2 YFSETQ. This CDR3 spans 18 amino acids. This CDR3 is CASSSPSGGASSYNEQFF. The CDR3 DNA reads as TGCGCCAGCAGCTCTCCTAGCGGGGGGGCCAGCTCCTACAATGAGCAGTTCTTC.

In DNA form, the CDR3 reads TGTGCCAGCAGCTTGGTAATCGCGGGGACTGAAGCTTTCTTT. It translates to CASSLVIAGTEAFF. The chain employs TRBV5-6 and TRBJ1-1, with D uncertain. Between the trimmed V and J ends, which lost 0 bases and 5 bases, there was a span of 11 bases. Germline values: CDR1 SGHDT, CDR2 YYEEEE. The CDR3 spans 14 residues.

This chain joins TRBV29-1 and TRBJ2-7; 8 nucleotides agree with TRBD1. CDR1 is SQVTM and CDR2 is ANQGSEA in the germline V gene. The CDR3 runs 12 residues. The trim removed 3 bases at V and 2 bases at J, leaving 0 bases unmatched. CDR3 sequence reads: CSVEDRAYEQYF. In DNA, the CDR3 is TGCAGCGTTGAGGACAGGGCCTACGAGCAGTACTTC.

The rearrangement joins TRBV7-9 to TRBJ1-4; maybe TRBD1 (6 bases). V lost 5 bases and J lost 5, with 12 bases in between. This CDR3 is built from 14 residues. Germline-derived CDR1 and CDR2 are SEHNR and FQNEAQ (reference sequence). The CDR3 here is CASSRPRGNEKLFF. DNA of the CDR3: TGTGCCAGCAGCCGCCCTAGGGGGAATGAAAAACTGTTTTTT.